These T cell receptor beta chains were read from a single sample in a study of radiotherapy plus CTLA-4 blockade in lung cancer. Some clones are missing from TCRdb's copy, which holds only in-frame ones; the method was immunoSEQ multiplex PCR. The sample lists tens of thousands of clones, about four fifths occurring once. The sample was peripheral blood, taken from a patient treated with radiotherapy plus ipilimumab. The receptors derive from a human donor with non-small cell lung cancer that progressed on radiotherapy plus ipilimumab. CDR3s include the opening cysteine and the closing phenylalanine or tryptophan. Each record gives: V gene, J gene, D gene, clone size, CDR3 DNA, CDR3 protein. D genes are given only for firm matches. The size of a clone is reported for some rows only, either as once, few or many, or as a class for expanded clones.

TRBV11-3	TRBJ2-1	TRBD2	-	TGTGCCAGCAGCTTAGATCTTGGACTAGCGGGTAAGAATGAGCAGTTCTTC	CASSLDLGLAGKNEQFF
TRBV11-2	TRBJ1-5	-	-	TGTGCCAGCAGCTTAGCGGGCAATCAGCCCCAGCATTTT	CASSLAGNQPQHF
TRBV10-3	TRBJ1-1	-	once	TGTGCCATCAGTGTACAGGGTCCCCCTGAAGCTTTCTTT	CAISVQGPPEAFF
TRBV2	TRBJ1-2	-	-	TGTGCCAGCAGCGGGGGTTTAGGCTATGGCTACACCTTC	CASSGGLGYGYTF
TRBV7-9	TRBJ1-1	TRBD1	-	TGTGCCAGCAGCGACGGGACAGGAGACACTGAAGCTTTCTTT	CASSDGTGDTEAFF
TRBV11-3	TRBJ2-5	TRBD2	-	TGTGCCAGCAGCCGTACTAGCGGGAGGACCCAAGAGACCCAGTACTTC	CASSRTSGRTQETQYF
TRBV7-3	TRBJ2-1	TRBD2	-	TGTGCCAGCAGCATGACAGGCGGGGGGCCTATGAGTGAGCAGTTCTTC	CASSMTGGGPMSEQFF
TRBV18	TRBJ2-2	-	-	TGTGCCAGCTCACGGGACTCAAGCGGTCAGTCCGGGGAGCTGTTTTTT	CASSRDSSGQSGELFF
TRBV19	TRBJ1-1	-	few	TGTGCCAGTACCCCGCGAGGGATGCTTGAAGCTTTCTTT	CASTPRGMLEAFF
TRBV12-5	TRBJ2-6	-	-	TGTGCTAGTGGTGCGGTACATTTGCAGGACAAAAGTCGGGCCAACGTCCTGACTTTC	CASGAVHLQDKSRANVLTF
TRBV6-6	TRBJ1-1	-	-	TGTGCCAGCAGTTACGACCGGAGGACTGAAGCTTTCTTT	CASSYDRRTEAFF
TRBV4-2	TRBJ1-3	-	few	TGTGCCAGCAGCCAAGTCGGGGGGCAGGTCGGCTCTGGAAACACCATATATTTT	CASSQVGGQVGSGNTIYF
TRBV11-2	TRBJ1-1	TRBD1	few	TGTGCCAGCAGCTTACTTACAGGGGGAACTGAAGCTTTCTTT	CASSLLTGGTEAFF
TRBV18	TRBJ2-1	-	once	TGTGCCAGCTCACCACCGGACTACCAGAGCTCCTACAATGAGCAGTTCTTC	CASSPPDYQSSYNEQFF
TRBV11-2	TRBJ2-7	TRBD1	-	TGTGCCAGCAGCTTCAACAGGGGAGCCTACGAGCAGTACTTC	CASSFNRGAYEQYF
TRBV13	TRBJ1-1	-	-	TGTGCCAGCAGCTTCGGACAGACTGAAGCTTTCTTT	CASSFGQTEAFF
TRBV11-2	TRBJ1-4	-	once	TGTGCCAGCAGCTCCTTGAGGGTACGACCGGATAATGAAAAACTGTTTTTT	CASSSLRVRPDNEKLFF
TRBV28	TRBJ2-7	-	-	TGTGCCAGCAGTTCCAGGGGCCTGGAGCAGTACTTC	CASSSRGLEQYF
TRBV27	TRBJ1-4	-	-	TGTGCCAGCAGGCTAGATCCAACTAATGAAAAACTGTTTTTT	CASRLDPTNEKLFF
TRBV5-6	TRBJ2-7	-	-	TGTGCCAGCAGCTTAGTGGAGAGCGCCGAACACGAGCAGTACTTC	CASSLVESAEHEQYF
TRBV11-2	TRBJ2-2	TRBD2	few	TGTGCCAGCAGCCCGGGGGGGAGGGCCTTGTCCGGGGAGCTGTTTTTT	CASSPGGRALSGELFF
TRBV5-1	TRBJ1-4	-	-	TGCGCCAGCAGCTTGGGGTCGAGTCAGGCGGGGGAAAAACTGTTTTTT	CASSLGSSQAGEKLFF
TRBV29-1	TRBJ2-3	-	-	TGCAGCGCCGAAGGGGGTAGAGGCACAGATACGCAGTATTTT	CSAEGGRGTDTQYF
TRBV6-1	TRBJ2-7	-	-	TGTGCCAGCAGTTTAAGGACGGAGATCTACGAGCAGTACTTC	CASSLRTEIYEQYF
TRBV10-1	TRBJ2-2	-	-	TGCGCCAGCTCGGAGAACACCGGGGAGCTGTTTTTT	CASSENTGELFF
TRBV5-1	TRBJ1-1	-	-	TGCGCCAGCAGCTTTGGGGTTGGGTCGCCGGGCACTGAAGCTTTCTTT	CASSFGVGSPGTEAFF
TRBV5-1	TRBJ1-3	TRBD1	-	TGCGCCAGCAGCCTGACAGGGATGTCTGGAAACACCATATATTTT	CASSLTGMSGNTIYF
TRBV9	TRBJ2-1	-	-	TGTGCCAGCAGCGTAGAGGCCCCCTCCTACAATGAGCAGTTCTTC	CASSVEAPSYNEQFF
TRBV19	TRBJ2-5	TRBD2	-	TGTGCCAGTAGTACGGGGGGGCCGGAGACCCAGTACTTC	CASSTGGPETQYF
TRBV7-6	TRBJ2-7	-	few	TGTGCCAGCAGCCCCCTGGGGGAGACCTACGAGCAGTACTTC	CASSPLGETYEQYF
TRBV4-1	TRBJ2-1	TRBD2	-	TGCGCCAGCAGAAAAGTCTTCCTTAGCGGGAATGAGCAGTTCTTC	CASRKVFLSGNEQFF
TRBV12-5	TRBJ1-1	TRBD1	few	TGTGCTAGTGGTTTGTGGGACAGGCACGAAGCTTTCTTT	CASGLWDRHEAFF
TRBV6-1	TRBJ1-2	-	once	TGTGCCAGCAGTGGGGGGAGAGATAACTATGGCTACACCTTC	CASSGGRDNYGYTF
TRBV30	TRBJ2-7	TRBD1	-	TGTGCCTGGAGTAGGACAGGGTGGGCACCCTACGAGCAGTACTTC	CAWSRTGWAPYEQYF
TRBV11-2	TRBJ2-7	-	-	TGTGCCAGCAGCCAGGGGGGGTCCGAGCAGTACTTC	CASSQGGSEQYF
TRBV10-2	TRBJ2-3	-	-	TGCGCCAGCAGTGCCGGTGCAGATACGCAGTATTTT	CASSAGADTQYF
TRBV6-6	TRBJ1-2	TRBD1	-	TGTGCCAGCAGCGGGACAGGTGGTTTCGATGGCTACACCTTC	CASSGTGGFDGYTF
TRBV13	TRBJ2-5	-	few	TGTGCCAGCAGCTTGGGGGCCGAAGGAGAGACCCAGTACTTC	CASSLGAEGETQYF
TRBV18	TRBJ2-7	-	-	TGTGCCAGCTCACCCGAGGGCAGGCCCCACGAGCAGTACTTC	CASSPEGRPHEQYF
TRBV27	TRBJ1-1	-	-	TGTGCCAGCAGTCTCTCTCGGCAGAATGAAGCTTTCTTT	CASSLSRQNEAFF